What follows are 7 T cell receptor beta chains derived from one specimen sequenced in a study of tumor-infiltrating lymphocytes in oesophageal squamous cell carcinoma. TCRdb reprocessed the PCR reads via MiXCR and lists one record per CDR3 protein. The sample yields more than 15,000 distinct CDR3 sequences, around 50% seen once. Material for sequencing was normal esophageal tissue next to the tumor. The receptor set was obtained from a female donor with esophageal squamous cell carcinoma.

Ten or more counts support this clonotype. This rearrangement joins TRBV6-1 to TRBJ2-5; 11 bases fit TRBD2. V was pared by 5 bases and J by 5 bases, with 13 bases of the junction left unmatched. The CDR3 consists of 17 residues. Per the germline V gene, CDR1 is MNHNS and CDR2 is SASEGT. The CDR3 DNA sequence: TGTGCCAGCAGTTCTCTCAAACTAGCGGGAGTCCGGGAGACCCAGTACTTC. Encoded protein: CASSSLKLAGVRETQYF.

The chain has TRBV7-8 and TRBJ2-5; TRBD1 or TRBD2 may be the D gene (6 bases each). This CDR3 region has 14 residues. V was pared by 7 bases and J by 5 bases, with 17 bases between. Per the germline V gene, CDR1 is SGHVS and CDR2 is FQNEAQ. In nucleotides, the CDR3 is TGTGCCAGCAATCCTTGGGGGCTAGCGGAGACCCAGTACTTC. Translation gives CASNPWGLAETQYF.

The V call is TRBV11-2, the J call TRBJ2-1; a weak D match, TRBD1 (7 bases). CDR3 length equals 15 residues. Between the trimmed V and J ends, which lost 7 bases and 10 bases, there was a span of 23 bases. The germline gives CDR1 SGHAT, CDR2 FQNNGV. The CDR3 protein is CASNPQRAGGKEQFF. The CDR3 DNA sequence: TGTGCCAGCAACCCTCAGCGGGCAGGGGGTAAAGAGCAGTTCTTC.

This clonotype was seen a handful of times. With a much larger clone just one base away, this may be a read error. V is TRBV5-1 and J is TRBJ2-7, with D maybe TRBD1 (7 bases). CDR3 length: 15 amino acids. Trimming removed 4 bases from V and 7 bases from J, with 21 bases in between. Germline V lookup: CDR1 SGHRS, CDR2 YFSETQ. CDR3 DNA: TGCGCCAGCAGCCCAGGGGGAGGCTCCTACAATGAGCAGTACTTC. Translated, it gives CASSPGGGSYNEQYF.

The rearrangement links TRBV7-8 to TRBJ2-5; D may be TRBD2 (5 bases). CDR1 is SGHVS and CDR2 is FQNEAQ in the germline V gene. This CDR3 is 13 amino acids long. Between the trimmed V and J ends, which lost 1 base and 4 bases, there was a span of 7 bases. The CDR3 DNA reads TGTGCCAGCAGCTTAGGGGAGAGAGAGACCCAGTACTTC. It translates to CASSLGERETQYF.

A note on this clonotype: This may come from a read error, since a much larger clone is one base off. The V call is TRBV4-3, the J call TRBJ2-3, with D tentatively TRBD2 (7 bases). CDR3 length: 15 residues. The V and J ends lost 4 bases and 14 bases respectively, with 25 bases between them. The germline gives CDR1 LGHNA, CDR2 YSLEER. The CDR3: CASSLGGRWAGELYF. The CDR3, as DNA: TGCGCCAGCAGCCTCGGGGGGCGTTGGGCCGGGGAGCTGTATTTT.

This clonotype was counted many times. The rearrangement links TRBV6-1 to TRBJ1-1, with 8 bases fitting TRBD1. This CDR3 is built from 14 residues. Germline V gives CDR1 MNHNS, CDR2 SASEGT. J lost 1 base, V lost 7 bases, and 5 bases had no gene match. In DNA form, the CDR3 reads TGTGCCAGCACAAACGGACAGGGGAACACTGAAGCTTTCTTT. It encodes CASTNGQGNTEAFF.